The table lists the clone carrying this T cell receptor (beta chain) with many counts. These data originate in a study of regulatory T cells in long-lasting Graves disease. Documented time point: newly diagnosed GD, antithyroid drugs for less than 3 months. RNA isolated from PBMCs was used to make the TCR library. Building of the TCR beta libraries involved iRepertoire HTBI primers and Arm-PCR of CDR3 regions. TCRdb analysed the multiplex PCR reads with MiXCR anew, one entry per CDR3 protein. Of some 500,000 distinct CDR3 sequences detected, roughly a sixth appear once; the ten largest clones hold approximately 25%. Germline V gene sequence: CDR1 LGHDT, CDR2 YNNKEL (reference sequence). CDR3 length: 14 amino acids. Trimming cost V 6 bases and J 2 bases; bases outside gene matches: 3. The data were also submitted as part of a second study, on T cells in Graves' hyperthyroidism and ophthalmopathy.

This specimen was peripheral blood mononuclear cells (PBMCs), taken at new diagnosis, from a patient treated with antithyroid drugs. The clonotype originates from a woman aged 35-60 years with Graves disease. The chain couples TRBV3-1 to TRBJ2-1; 8 positions agree with TRBD1. The CDR3 region is CASSRTGTYNEQFF. CDR3 nucleotide sequence: TGTGCCAGCAGTCGGACAGGGACCTACAATGAGCAGTTCTTC.